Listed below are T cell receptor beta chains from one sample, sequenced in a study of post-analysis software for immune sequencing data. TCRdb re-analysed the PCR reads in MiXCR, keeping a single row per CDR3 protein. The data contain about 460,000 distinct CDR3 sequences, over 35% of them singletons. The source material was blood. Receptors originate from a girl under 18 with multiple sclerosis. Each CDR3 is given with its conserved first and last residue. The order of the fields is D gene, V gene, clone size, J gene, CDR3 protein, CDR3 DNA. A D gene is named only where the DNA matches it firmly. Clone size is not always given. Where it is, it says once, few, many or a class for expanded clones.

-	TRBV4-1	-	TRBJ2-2	CASSQDDIGELFF	TGCGCCAGCAGCCAAGATGATATCGGGGAGCTGTTTTTT
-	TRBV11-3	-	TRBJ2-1	CASSFAFTGYNEQFF	TGTGCCAGCAGCTTCGCTTTCACGGGCTACAATGAGCAGTTCTTC
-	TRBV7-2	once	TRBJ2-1	CASGTARGGYNEQFF	TGTGCCAGCGGAACAGCGCGAGGGGGATACAATGAGCAGTTCTTC
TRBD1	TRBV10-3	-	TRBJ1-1	CAISAGQGAGNTEAFF	TGTGCCATCAGTGCCGGACAGGGCGCGGGGAACACTGAAGCTTTCTTT
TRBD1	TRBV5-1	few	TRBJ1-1	CASSPGAGGRTEAFF	TGCGCCAGCAGCCCAGGGGCAGGGGGTCGAACTGAAGCTTTCTTT
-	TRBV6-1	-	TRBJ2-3	CASRPFFTDTQYF	TGTGCCAGCAGACCCTTTTTCACAGATACGCAGTATTTT
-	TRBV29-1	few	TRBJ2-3	CSVDKGGYTQYF	TGCAGCGTTGATAAGGGGGGATATACGCAGTATTTT
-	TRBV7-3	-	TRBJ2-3	CASSLRHLADTQYF	TGTGCCAGCAGCTTAAGACATCTGGCAGATACGCAGTATTTT
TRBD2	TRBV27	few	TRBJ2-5	CASSYGLAGVETQYF	TGTGCCAGCAGTTATGGACTAGCGGGAGTGGAGACCCAGTACTTC
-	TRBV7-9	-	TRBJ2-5	CASSYQGPWGERYF	TGTGCCAGCAGCTACCAGGGCCCGTGGGGGGAGCGGTACTTC
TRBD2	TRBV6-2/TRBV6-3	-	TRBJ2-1	CASTEGLAGPESSYNEQFF	TGTGCCAGCACCGAAGGACTAGCGGGACCCGAGAGCTCCTACAATGAGCAGTTCTTC
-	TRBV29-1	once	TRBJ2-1	CSVDRVGNEQFF	TGCAGCGTTGACAGGGTTGGCAATGAGCAGTTCTTC
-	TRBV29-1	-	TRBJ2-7	CSVTPTGTYEQYF	TGCAGCGTTACCCCGACAGGTACCTACGAGCAGTACTTC
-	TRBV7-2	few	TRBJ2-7	CASSEDPSAVSYEQYF	TGTGCCAGCAGCGAAGACCCGTCCGCGGTCTCCTACGAGCAGTACTTC
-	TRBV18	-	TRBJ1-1	CASSPVRLMDTEAFF	TGTGCCAGCTCACCAGTTCGGTTAATGGACACTGAAGCTTTCTTT
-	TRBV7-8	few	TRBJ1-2	CASSTTDGYTF	TGTGCCAGCAGCACGACAGATGGCTACACCTTC
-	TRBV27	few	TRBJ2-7	CASSRLGGIYEQYF	TGTGCCAGCAGTCGCTTGGGCGGGATCTACGAGCAGTACTTC
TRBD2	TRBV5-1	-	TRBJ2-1	CASSSPGTSGTGNEQFF	TGCGCCAGCAGCTCCCCCGGGACTAGCGGGACAGGGAATGAGCAGTTCTTC
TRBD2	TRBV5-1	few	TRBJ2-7	CASSSPGSGRYEQYF	TGCGCCAGCAGCTCCCCGGGCTCCGGGAGGTACGAGCAGTACTTC
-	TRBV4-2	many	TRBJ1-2	CASSQDAGDDYGYTF	TGTGCCAGCAGCCAAGATGCCGGGGACGACTATGGCTACACCTTC
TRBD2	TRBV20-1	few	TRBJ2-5	CSAPRPSGGQETQYF	TGCAGTGCCCCAAGGCCTAGCGGGGGCCAAGAGACCCAGTACTTC
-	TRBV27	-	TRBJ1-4	CASSFKGTNEKLFF	TGTGCCAGCAGTTTTAAGGGAACTAATGAAAAACTGTTTTTT
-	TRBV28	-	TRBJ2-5	CASRRGPLVYNEQYF	TGTGCCAGCAGGAGGGGACCCCTGGTCTACAATGAGCAGTACTTC
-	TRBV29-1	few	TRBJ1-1	CSARKITGLVNTEAFF	TGCAGCGCTCGGAAAATTACAGGGTTAGTGAACACTGAAGCTTTCTTT
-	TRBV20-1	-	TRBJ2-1	CSARDLRDELQEQFF	TGCAGTGCTAGAGATCTGAGGGATGAATTACAGGAGCAGTTCTTC
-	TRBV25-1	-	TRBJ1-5	CASSEGGDSNQPQHF	TGTGCCAGCAGTGAAGGCGGGGATAGCAATCAGCCCCAGCATTTT
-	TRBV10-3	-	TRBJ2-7	CAISGQSYEQYF	TGTGCCATCAGTGGGCAGTCCTACGAGCAGTACTTC
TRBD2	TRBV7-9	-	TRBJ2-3	CASSLAGAGYTDTQYF	TGTGCCAGCAGCTTAGCCGGAGCGGGGTACACAGATACGCAGTATTTT
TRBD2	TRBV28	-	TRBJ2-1	CASHRGLAGGNEQFF	TGTGCCAGCCATCGGGGGCTAGCGGGAGGGAATGAGCAGTTCTTC
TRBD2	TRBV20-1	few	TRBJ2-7	CSATSGSFYEQYF	TGCAGTGCTACTAGCGGGAGTTTTTACGAGCAGTACTTC
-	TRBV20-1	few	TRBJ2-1	CSAALFGEGNEQFF	TGCAGTGCGGCCCTATTTGGGGAAGGCAATGAGCAGTTCTTC
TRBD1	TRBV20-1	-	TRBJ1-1	CSAPGQGVSGAFF	TGCAGTGCCCCGGGACAGGGGGTGAGCGGAGCTTTCTTT
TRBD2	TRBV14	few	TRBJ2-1	CASSPRTSGRTYNEQFF	TGTGCCAGCAGCCCAAGGACTAGCGGGAGGACCTACAATGAGCAGTTCTTC
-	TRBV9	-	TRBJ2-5	CASSDGRGIGETQYF	TGTGCCAGCAGCGACGGACGGGGAATCGGAGAGACCCAGTACTTC
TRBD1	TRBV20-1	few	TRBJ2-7	CSASDRGTYEQYF	TGCAGTGCTTCCGACAGGGGCACATACGAGCAGTACTTC
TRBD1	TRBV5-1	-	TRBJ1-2	CASSQVRGRIYGYTF	TGCGCCAGCAGTCAAGTCAGGGGGCGGATCTATGGCTACACCTTC
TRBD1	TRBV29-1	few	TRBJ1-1	CSAHLTGSRMNTEAFF	TGCAGCGCCCACCTGACAGGGAGTCGGATGAACACTGAAGCTTTCTTT
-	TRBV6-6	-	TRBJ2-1	CASSPGRLQFF	TGTGCCAGCAGCCCGGGAAGGTTGCAGTTCTTC
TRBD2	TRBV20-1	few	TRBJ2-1	CSARPRLGLAGGPSYNEQFF	TGCAGTGCTAGACCTCGTCTGGGACTAGCGGGAGGGCCATCCTACAATGAGCAGTTCTTC
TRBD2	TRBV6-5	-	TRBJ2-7	CASTREGTYEQYF	TGTGCCAGCACCCGGGAGGGGACCTACGAGCAGTACTTC
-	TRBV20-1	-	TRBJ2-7	CSAPTGTASYEQYF	TGCAGTGCGCCTACGGGGACGGCCTCCTACGAGCAGTACTTC
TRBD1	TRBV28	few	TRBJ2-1	CASSLNPGQGYEQFF	TGTGCCAGCAGTCTAAATCCGGGACAGGGGTATGAGCAGTTCTTC
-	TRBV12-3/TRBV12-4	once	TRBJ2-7	CASSFSSYLFYEQYF	TGTGCCAGCAGTTTTAGCAGCTACCTCTTCTACGAGCAGTACTTC
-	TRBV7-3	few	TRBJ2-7	CASSMGARESYEQYF	TGTGCCAGCAGCATGGGGGCACGGGAGAGCTACGAGCAGTACTTC
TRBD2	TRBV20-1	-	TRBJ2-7	CSASKAGGFDEQYF	TGCAGTGCTAGTAAAGCGGGAGGGTTCGACGAGCAGTACTTC
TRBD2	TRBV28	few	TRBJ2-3	CASRLAGDTDTQYF	TGTGCCAGCAGGCTAGCGGGAGATACAGATACGCAGTATTTT
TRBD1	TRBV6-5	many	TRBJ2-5	CASSYSSTGGQETQYF	TGTGCCAGCAGTTACTCATCAACAGGGGGACAAGAGACCCAGTACTTC
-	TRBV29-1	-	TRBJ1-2	CSVERGTGLYGYTF	TGCAGCGTTGAACGGGGGACTGGGTTATATGGCTACACCTTC
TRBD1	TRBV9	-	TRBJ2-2	CASSPHPVDGTGKGTGELFF	TGTGCCAGCAGCCCCCACCCCGTCGACGGGACAGGAAAGGGGACCGGGGAGCTGTTTTTT
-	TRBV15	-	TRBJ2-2	CATSRDSDRIVIGELFF	TGTGCCACCAGCAGAGATTCCGACAGAATCGTTATAGGGGAGCTGTTTTTT
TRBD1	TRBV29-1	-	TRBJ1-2	CSVEGDRRTLGYTF	TGCAGCGTTGAGGGGGACAGGAGGACGTTGGGCTACACCTTC
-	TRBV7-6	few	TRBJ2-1	CASSLWSNLATSYNEQFF	TGTGCCAGCAGCTTATGGAGTAACCTAGCGACCTCCTACAATGAGCAGTTCTTC
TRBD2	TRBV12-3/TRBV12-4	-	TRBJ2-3	CASSPLAEHKADTEYF	TGTGCCAGCAGTCCACTAGCGGAACACAAAGCAGATACGGAGTATTTT
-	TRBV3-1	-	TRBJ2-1	CASSQVWNNEQFF	TGTGCCAGCAGCCAAGTTTGGAACAATGAGCAGTTCTTC
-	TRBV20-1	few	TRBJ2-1	CSASPQLNEQFF	TGCAGTGCTAGCCCCCAGCTCAATGAGCAGTTCTTC
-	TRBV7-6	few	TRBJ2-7	CASSLGLGTTTYEQYF	TGTGCCAGCAGCTTAGGCCTAGGGACCACTACTTACGAGCAGTACTTC